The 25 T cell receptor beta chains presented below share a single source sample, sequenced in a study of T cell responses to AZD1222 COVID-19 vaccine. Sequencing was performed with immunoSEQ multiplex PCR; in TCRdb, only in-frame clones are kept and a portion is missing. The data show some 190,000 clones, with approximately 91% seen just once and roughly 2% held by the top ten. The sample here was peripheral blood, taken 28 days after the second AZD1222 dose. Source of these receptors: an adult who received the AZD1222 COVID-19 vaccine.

CDR3 sequence (DNA): TGTGCCAGCTCGCTTACTAGCGGGGCCTACAATGAGCAGTTCTTC. Protein product: CASSLTSGAYNEQFF. The rearrangement uses TRBV18 and TRBJ2-1; 10 bases fit TRBD2. The CDR3 consists of 15 residues. Germline trimming cut 6 bases from V and 2 bases from J; bases unmatched to any gene: 4. Germline V gene data show CDR1 as KGHSH and CDR2 as LQKENI.

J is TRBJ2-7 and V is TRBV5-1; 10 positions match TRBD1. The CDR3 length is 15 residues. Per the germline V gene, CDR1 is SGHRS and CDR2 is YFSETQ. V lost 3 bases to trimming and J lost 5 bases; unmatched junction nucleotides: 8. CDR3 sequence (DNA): TGCGCCAGCAGCTCCCGGACAGGGGGAGGAAACGAGCAGTACTTC. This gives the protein CASSSRTGGGNEQYF.

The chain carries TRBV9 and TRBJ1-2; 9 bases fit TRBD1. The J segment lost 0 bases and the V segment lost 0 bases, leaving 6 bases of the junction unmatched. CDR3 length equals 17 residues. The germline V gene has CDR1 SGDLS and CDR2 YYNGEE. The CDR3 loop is CASSVGWTGDTNYGYTF. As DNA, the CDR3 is TGTGCCAGCAGCGTAGGATGGACAGGGGATACTAACTATGGCTACACCTTC.

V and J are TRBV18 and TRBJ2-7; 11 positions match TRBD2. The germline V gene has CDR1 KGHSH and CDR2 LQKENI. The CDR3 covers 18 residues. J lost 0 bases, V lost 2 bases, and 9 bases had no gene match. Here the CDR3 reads CASSPIRRGLAGSYEQYF. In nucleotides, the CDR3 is TGTGCCAGCTCACCAATAAGGCGTGGACTAGCGGGCTCCTACGAGCAGTACTTC.

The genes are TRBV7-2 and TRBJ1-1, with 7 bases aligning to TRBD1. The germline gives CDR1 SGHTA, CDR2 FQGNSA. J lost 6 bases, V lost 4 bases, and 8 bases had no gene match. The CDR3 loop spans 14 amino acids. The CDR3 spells CASSSPGTVAEAFF. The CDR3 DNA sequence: TGTGCCAGCAGCTCACCCGGGACAGTAGCTGAAGCTTTCTTT.

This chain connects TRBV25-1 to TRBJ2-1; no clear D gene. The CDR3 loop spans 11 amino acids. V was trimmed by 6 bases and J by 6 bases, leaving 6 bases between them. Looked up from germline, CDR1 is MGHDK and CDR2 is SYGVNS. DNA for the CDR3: TGTGCCAGCAGACTCCTCAATGAGCAGTTCTTC. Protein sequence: CASRLLNEQFF.

The CDR3 reads CACTRDSASYEQYF. CDR3 DNA: TGTGCCTGTACCCGGGACAGTGCCTCCTACGAGCAGTACTTC. J is TRBJ2-7 and V is TRBV30; 7 bases agree with TRBD1. V was pared by 6 bases and J by 0 bases, with 8 bases of the junction left unmatched. The CDR3 extends over 14 amino acids. Germline V lookup: CDR1 GTSNPN, CDR2 SVGIG (reference sequence).

This CDR3 is CAISESNYEQYF. The CDR3 coding sequence is TGTGCCATCAGTGAGTCGAATTACGAGCAGTACTTC. This chain connects TRBV10-3 to TRBJ2-7; the D is unclear. Germline V gene data show CDR1 as ENHRY and CDR2 as SYGVKD. CDR3 length: 12 amino acids. Trimming stripped 0 bases from V and 4 bases from J, with 4 bases between.

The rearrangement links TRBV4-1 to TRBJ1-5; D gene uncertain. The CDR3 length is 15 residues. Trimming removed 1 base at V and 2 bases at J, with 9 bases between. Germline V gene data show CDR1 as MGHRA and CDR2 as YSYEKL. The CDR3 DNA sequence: TGCGCCAGCAGCCAAGTTCGGTTGGGCAATCAGCCCCAGCATTTT. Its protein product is CASSQVRLGNQPQHF.

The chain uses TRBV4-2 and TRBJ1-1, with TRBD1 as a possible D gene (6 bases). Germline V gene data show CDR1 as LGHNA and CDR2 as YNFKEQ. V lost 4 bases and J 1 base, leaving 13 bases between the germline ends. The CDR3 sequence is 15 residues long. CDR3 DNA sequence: TGTGCCAGCAGCCGTCCGGGGGACAAGAACACTGAAGCTTTCTTT. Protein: CASSRPGDKNTEAFF.

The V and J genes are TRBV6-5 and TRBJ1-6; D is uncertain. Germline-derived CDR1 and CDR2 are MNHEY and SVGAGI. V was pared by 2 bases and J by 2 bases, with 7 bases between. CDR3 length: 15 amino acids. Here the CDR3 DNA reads TGTGCCAGCAGTTACGACCGCACCTATAATTCACCCCTCCACTTT. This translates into CASSYDRTYNSPLHF.

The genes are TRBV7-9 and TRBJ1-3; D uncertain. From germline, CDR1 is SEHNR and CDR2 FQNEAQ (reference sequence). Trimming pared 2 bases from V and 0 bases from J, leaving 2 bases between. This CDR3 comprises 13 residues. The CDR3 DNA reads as TGTGCCAGCAGCTTATCCTCTGGAAACACCATATATTTT. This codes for CASSLSSGNTIYF.

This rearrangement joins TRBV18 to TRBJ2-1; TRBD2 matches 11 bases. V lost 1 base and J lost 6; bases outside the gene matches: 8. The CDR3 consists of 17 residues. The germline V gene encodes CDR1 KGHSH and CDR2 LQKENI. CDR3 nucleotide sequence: TGTGCCAGCTCACCACGTAGCGGGGGGGCCGGAGGCAATGAGCAGTTCTTC. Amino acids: CASSPRSGGAGGNEQFF.

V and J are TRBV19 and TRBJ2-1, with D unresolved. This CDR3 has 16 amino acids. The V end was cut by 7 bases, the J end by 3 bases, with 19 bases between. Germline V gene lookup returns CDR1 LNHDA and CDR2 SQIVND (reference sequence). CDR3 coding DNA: TGTGCCAGTACCCGGGCGAATGCCTTGGACTACAATGAGCAGTTCTTC. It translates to CASTRANALDYNEQFF.

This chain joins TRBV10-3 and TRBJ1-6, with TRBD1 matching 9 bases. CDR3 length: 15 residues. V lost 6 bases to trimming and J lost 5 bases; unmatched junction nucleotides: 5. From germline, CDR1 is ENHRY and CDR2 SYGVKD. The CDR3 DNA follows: TGTGCCATCAGGGGACAGGGTTTGGATAATTCACCCCTCCACTTT. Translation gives CAIRGQGLDNSPLHF.

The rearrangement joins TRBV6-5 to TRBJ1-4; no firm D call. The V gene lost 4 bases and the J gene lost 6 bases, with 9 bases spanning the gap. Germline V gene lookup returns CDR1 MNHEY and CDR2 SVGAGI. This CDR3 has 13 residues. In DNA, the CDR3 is TGTGCCAGCAGTTTTCGTCAAGATGAAAAACTGTTTTTT. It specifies CASSFRQDEKLFF.

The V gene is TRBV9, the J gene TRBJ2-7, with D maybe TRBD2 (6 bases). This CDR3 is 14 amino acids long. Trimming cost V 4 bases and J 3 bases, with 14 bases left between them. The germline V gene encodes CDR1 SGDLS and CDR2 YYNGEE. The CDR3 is CASSLTGDRYEQYF. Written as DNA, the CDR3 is TGTGCCAGCAGCTTGACGGGAGACCGCTACGAGCAGTACTTC.

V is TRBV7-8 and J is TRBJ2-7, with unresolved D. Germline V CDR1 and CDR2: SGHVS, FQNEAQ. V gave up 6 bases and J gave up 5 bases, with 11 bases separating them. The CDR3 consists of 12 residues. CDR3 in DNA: TGTGCCAGCAGTCTAGAGTTCAACGAGCAGTACTTC. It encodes CASSLEFNEQYF. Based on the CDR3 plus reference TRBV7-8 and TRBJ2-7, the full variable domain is GAGVSQSPRYKVAKRGQDVALRCDPISGHVSLFWYQQALGQGPEFLTYFQNEAQLDKSGLPSDRFFAERPEGSVSTLKIQRTQQEDSAVYLCASSLEFNEQYFGPGTRLTVT.

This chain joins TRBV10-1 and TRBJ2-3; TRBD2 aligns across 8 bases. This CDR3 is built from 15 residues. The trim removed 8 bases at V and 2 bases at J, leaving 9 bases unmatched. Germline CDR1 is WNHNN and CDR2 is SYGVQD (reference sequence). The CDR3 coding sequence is TGCGCCAGCGAAAGTAGCGGGACCTTCACAGATACGCAGTATTTT. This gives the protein CASESSGTFTDTQYF.

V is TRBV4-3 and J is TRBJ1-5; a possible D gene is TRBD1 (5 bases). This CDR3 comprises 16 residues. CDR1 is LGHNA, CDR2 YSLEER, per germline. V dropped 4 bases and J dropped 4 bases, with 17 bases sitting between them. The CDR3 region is CASSRGAGIENQPQHF. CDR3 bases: TGCGCCAGCAGCCGCGGGGCAGGGATCGAGAATCAGCCCCAGCATTTT.

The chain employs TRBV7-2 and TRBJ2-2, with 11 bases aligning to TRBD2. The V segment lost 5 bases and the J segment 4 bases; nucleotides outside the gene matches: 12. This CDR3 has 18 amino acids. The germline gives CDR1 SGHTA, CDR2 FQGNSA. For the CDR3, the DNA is TGTGCCAGCAGCCTCGAACTCACTAGCGGGGGTGCCACCGGGGAGCTGTTTTTT. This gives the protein CASSLELTSGGATGELFF.

CDR3 sequence: CASSFGQRNSPLHF. Here the CDR3 DNA reads TGTGCCAGTAGTTTTGGACAGCGAAATTCACCCCTCCACTTT. V and J are TRBV19 and TRBJ1-6; D is perhaps TRBD1 (6 bases). The germline CDR1 and CDR2 sequences are LNHDA and SQIVND (reference sequence). The CDR3 is 14 amino acids. V gave up 5 bases and J gave up 7 bases, with 12 bases separating them.

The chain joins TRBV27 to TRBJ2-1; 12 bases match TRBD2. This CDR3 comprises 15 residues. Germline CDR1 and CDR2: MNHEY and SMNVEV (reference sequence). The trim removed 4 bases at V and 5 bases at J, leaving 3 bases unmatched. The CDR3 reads CASSSLAGGHNEQFF. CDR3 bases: TGTGCCAGCAGTTCCCTAGCGGGAGGGCACAATGAGCAGTTCTTC.

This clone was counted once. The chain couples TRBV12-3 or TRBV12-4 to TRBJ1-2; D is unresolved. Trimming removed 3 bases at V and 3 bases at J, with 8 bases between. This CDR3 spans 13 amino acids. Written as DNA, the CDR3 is TGTGCCAGCAGTTTTCGGGCAGACTATGGCTACACCTTC. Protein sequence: CASSFRADYGYTF.

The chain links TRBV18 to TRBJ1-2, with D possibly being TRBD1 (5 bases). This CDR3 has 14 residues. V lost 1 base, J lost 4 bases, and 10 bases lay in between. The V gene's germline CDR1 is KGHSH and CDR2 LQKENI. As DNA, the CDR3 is TGTGCCAGCTCACCACGGCAGGGCTTCTATGGCTACACCTTC. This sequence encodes CASSPRQGFYGYTF. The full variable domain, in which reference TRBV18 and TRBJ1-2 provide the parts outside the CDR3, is NAGVMQNPRHLVRRRGQEARLRCSPMKGHSHVYWYRQLPEEGLKFMVYLQKENIIDESGMPKERFSAEFPKEGPSILRIQQVVRGDSAAYFCASSPRQGFYGYTFGSGTRLTVV.